One sample yielded the 5 T cell receptor beta chains listed below, sequenced in a study of response to subunit inactivated influenza vaccine. MiXCR, applied by TCRdb to the RT-PCR reads, yields one record per CDR3 protein. The repertoire consists of about 500,000 distinct CDR3 sequences, with approximately 15% occurring once and the leading ten covering 3% to 3.5%. This specimen consisted of CD4+ T cells sorted from PBMCs, obtained less than 30 months after vaccination. The receptors stem from a man between 50 and 75 years old who received an inactivated influenza vaccine.

The J gene is TRBJ2-1, the V gene TRBV5-6; 10 nucleotides match TRBD2. CDR3 length: 17 residues. The germline gives CDR1 SGHDT, CDR2 YYEEEE. The V segment lost 2 bases and the J segment 3 bases; nucleotides outside the gene matches: 8. CDR3 sequence (DNA): TGTGCCAGCAGCTTCTTAGGACTAGCGGATCTCTACAATGAGCAGTTCTTC. This gives the protein CASSFLGLADLYNEQFF.

The V gene is TRBV20-1, the J gene TRBJ1-3, with a possible D match to TRBD1 (6 bases). Trimming cost V 4 bases and J 3 bases, with 10 bases left between them. CDR1 is DFQATT and CDR2 is SNEGSKA in the germline V gene (reference sequence). The CDR3 loop spans 13 amino acids. This chain's CDR3 is CSATGVDGNTIYF. In DNA form, the CDR3 reads TGCAGTGCTACAGGGGTAGATGGAAACACCATATATTTT.

CDR3: CASSMKGSPFNQPQHF. The CDR3 DNA reads as TGTGCCAGCTCCATGAAGGGCAGCCCCTTCAATCAGCCCCAGCATTTT. The chain couples TRBV6-1 to TRBJ1-5; D ambiguous. Trimming shortened V by 8 bases and J by 3 bases, and 20 bases separated the two germline ends. Per germline, CDR1 MNHNS and CDR2 SASEGT. The length of the CDR3 is 16 residues.

The rearrangement joins TRBV12-3 or TRBV12-4 to TRBJ2-1; weak D call: TRBD2 (6 bases). The CDR3 runs to 12 residues. Trimming took 6 bases from V and 8 from J, leaving 11 bases between them. CDR3 region: CASSPLAYEQFF. The CDR3 DNA follows: TGTGCCAGCAGCCCCCTAGCGTATGAGCAGTTCTTC.

This chain uses TRBV20-1 with TRBJ2-2; TRBD2 is a possible D gene (6 bases). The CDR3 spans 15 residues. Germline lookup yields CDR1 DFQATT and CDR2 SNEGSKA (reference sequence). V lost 2 bases and J 0 bases, leaving 10 bases between the germline ends. CDR3 DNA sequence: TGCAGTGCTAGACTGAGACTAGCGAACACCGGGGAGCTGTTTTTT. Encoded protein: CSARLRLANTGELFF.